This TCR beta chain was sequenced in a study of regulatory and conventional T cells in RAG deficiency. Method: immunoSEQ multiplex PCR; TCRdb's copy keeps in-frame clones and lacks some. The sample includes over 10,000 clones, approximately 93% of them seen just once. Conventional CD4+ T cells were sorted from blood as CD25-low CD127-high cells. Germline values: CDR1 MDHEN, CDR2 SYDVKM. V dropped 5 bases and J dropped 2; count of bases not matched to a gene: 12. The CDR3 sequence is 16 residues long. The same data also went into a second study, on regulatory T cells. This second report adds: Amplification used 52 TRBV primers and 13 TRBJ primers.

The material sequenced was CD4+ effector T cells sorted from blood. The receptor was derived from a human donor in good health. The J gene is TRBJ2-7, the V gene TRBV28; 7 bases map to TRBD1. In DNA, the CDR3 is TGTGCCAGCAGTCAACAAGGGACAGAAATTACCTACGAGCAGTACTTC. Amino acid sequence: CASSQQGTEITYEQYF.